The source of this TCR beta chain is a study of cytomegalovirus exposure and HLA in healthy donors. The protocol was immunoSEQ multiplex PCR, while the TCRdb copy is restricted to in-frame clones and leaves out a portion. The sample carries about 110,000 clones, about nine tenths recorded once. The CDR3 contains 14 residues. The germline CDR1 and CDR2 sequences are LGHNA and YSLEER. The trim removed 2 bases at V and 3 bases at J, leaving 4 bases unmatched. The material sequenced was PBMCs. The genes are TRBV4-3 and TRBJ2-7; TRBD2 matches 7 bases. The sequence was obtained from a woman under 30 in good health and CMV-seronegative. The CDR3 DNA reads TGCGCCAGCAGCCAAAGGGAGGGTGGCTACGAGCAGTACTTC. Residues: CASSQREGGYEQYF.